Listed below are T cell receptor beta chains from one sample, sequenced in a study of graft-versus-host responses after intestinal transplantation. No antigen has been identified for these receptors. Here immunoSEQ multiplex PCR was the method, and the copy in TCRdb shows in-frame clones only, minus some. The data hold about 86,000 clones, with 88% observed a single time. The input for sequencing was unstimulated CD4+ T cells sorted from spleen or lymph node cells, taken before transplant. The receptors stem from a human donor who was the organ donor for an intestinal transplant. Each CDR3 is given with its conserved first and last residue. A D gene is named only where the DNA matches it firmly. Clone size is not always given. Where it is, it says once, few, many or a class for expanded clones.

D gene,clone size,J gene,V gene,CDR3 DNA,CDR3 protein
-,-,TRBJ2-7,TRBV9,TGTGCCAGCAGCGTAGGGGCCCCCTACGAGCAGTACTTC,CASSVGAPYEQYF
-,-,TRBJ1-4,TRBV7-6,TGTGCCAGCAGCTTACTCGGGGGGATTTCTGAAAAACTGTTTTTT,CASSLLGGISEKLFF
TRBD1,-,TRBJ1-1,TRBV10-3,TGTGCCATCAGTGGGCCTGGACAGGGGGCGACTGAAGCTTTCTTT,CAISGPGQGATEAFF
-,-,TRBJ1-2,TRBV7-2,TGTGCCAGCAGCCCGAGTCACTATGGCTACACCTTC,CASSPSHYGYTF
-,-,TRBJ1-2,TRBV20-1,TGCAGTGCTAGTCCTGATGGCTACACCTTC,CSASPDGYTF
-,-,TRBJ2-3,TRBV7-9,TGTGCCAGCAGCTTAGGTCTAGGCACAGATACGCAGTATTTT,CASSLGLGTDTQYF
TRBD2,-,TRBJ2-5,TRBV11-1,TGTGCCAGCAGCTTAGGACTAGCGGGGGAGACCCAGTACTTC,CASSLGLAGETQYF
-,few,TRBJ2-7,TRBV6-1,TGTGCCACCAGGAGGTCCCAATCTACCTACGAGCAGTACTTC,CATRRSQSTYEQYF
TRBD1,-,TRBJ1-5,TRBV7-9,TGTGCCAGCTCGGGACAGACCAATCAGCCCCAGCATTTT,CASSGQTNQPQHF
TRBD1,-,TRBJ2-3,TRBV11-2,TGTGCCAGCATCCGGGACAGAGGCACAGATACGCAGTATTTT,CASIRDRGTDTQYF
TRBD1,-,TRBJ1-1,TRBV4-2,TGTGCCAGCAGCCAAGGGGACAGGGTGAACACTGAAGCTTTCTTT,CASSQGDRVNTEAFF
-,once,TRBJ2-7,TRBV7-8,TGTGCCAGCAGCCTTGAACAGGGATCCTACGAGCAGTACTTC,CASSLEQGSYEQYF
TRBD2,-,TRBJ2-3,TRBV19,TGTGCCAGTACGCTAGCGGGGGGTACAGATACGCAGTATTTT,CASTLAGGTDTQYF
TRBD2,-,TRBJ2-7,TRBV5-4,TGTGCCAGCAGCTTGGGGGTTCTAGCGGGGGAGGCATACGAGCAGTACTTC,CASSLGVLAGEAYEQYF
TRBD2,-,TRBJ2-7,TRBV5-4,TGTGCCAGCAGCCCTAACCTAGCGGTAAGCTCCTACGAGCAGTACTTC,CASSPNLAVSSYEQYF
-,-,TRBJ2-7,TRBV6-1,TGTGCCAGCAGTGTAGGAAAGGGAGTCACCCCCTACGAGCAGTACTTC,CASSVGKGVTPYEQYF
-,-,TRBJ2-7,TRBV7-2,TGTGCCAGCAGCTTAACCCCGGATAGCTATAGCTCCTACGAGCAGTACTTC,CASSLTPDSYSSYEQYF
-,-,TRBJ1-5,TRBV21-1,TGTGCCAGCAGCAAAGCGCGGGGGAATAGCAATCAGCCCCAGCATTTT,CASSKARGNSNQPQHF
TRBD2,-,TRBJ2-4,TRBV7-2,TGTGCCAGCAGCTTGGGACTAGCGAAAAGAGAGTACTTC,CASSLGLAKREYF
TRBD2,-,TRBJ2-5,TRBV7-3,TGTGCCAGCAGCTTAGGGGCGGGAGGGCCTCTTTTAGAGACCCAGTACTTC,CASSLGAGGPLLETQYF
-,-,TRBJ1-1,TRBV19,TGTGCCAGTAGAAAGGGGTCGGGACTGAGTTACACTGAAGCTTTCTTT,CASRKGSGLSYTEAFF
TRBD2,-,TRBJ2-3,TRBV11-2,TGTGCCAGCAGCTTAATGGGTAGCGGGACCCTCACAGATACGCAGTATTTT,CASSLMGSGTLTDTQYF
-,-,TRBJ2-5,TRBV5-1,TGCGCCAGCAGCTTGGCCTCGGGCGGGGTCCAAGAGACCCAGTACTTC,CASSLASGGVQETQYF
-,-,TRBJ1-5,TRBV6-1,TGTGCCGGAGGGAGGAATCAGCCCCAGCATTTT,CAGGRNQPQHF
TRBD1,-,TRBJ2-3,TRBV19,TGTGCCAGTAGTCCGGACAGGGGACCCTTAAGCAGCACAGATACGCAGTATTTT,CASSPDRGPLSSTDTQYF
-,-,TRBJ2-1,TRBV9,TGTGCCAGCAGCGTAGGAGTGGGGCCCCAGGGTGAGCAGTTCTTC,CASSVGVGPQGEQFF
TRBD1,-,TRBJ2-3,TRBV18,TGTGCCAGCTCACCACCGTTCGGACAGGGCGGAGATACGCAGTATTTT,CASSPPFGQGGDTQYF
TRBD1,-,TRBJ2-7,TRBV5-4,TGTGCCAGCAGCTTGGCCAACAGGGGATACGAGCAGTACTTC,CASSLANRGYEQYF
TRBD2,-,TRBJ2-2,TRBV5-1,TGCGCCAGCAGCTTGGGCCCCCTAGCGGGAGACACCGGGGAGCTGTTTTTT,CASSLGPLAGDTGELFF
-,-,TRBJ2-7,TRBV2,TGTGCCAGCAACCGGGTCTTAGACTACGAGCAGTACTTC,CASNRVLDYEQYF
TRBD1,once,TRBJ2-7,TRBV6-4,TGTGCCAGCAGTGACCCGGACAGGGGAAGGTACGAGCAGTACTTC,CASSDPDRGRYEQYF
TRBD1,-,TRBJ1-2,TRBV7-2,TGTGCCAGCAGCTTGGACAGGGGCGGCTACACCTTC,CASSLDRGGYTF
-,-,TRBJ2-2,TRBV18,TGTGCCAGCTCACCACTAGCGAACACCGGGGAGCTGTTTTTT,CASSPLANTGELFF
-,-,TRBJ1-2,TRBV29-1,TGCAGCGTTGTAAGTCAATACAGTAACTATGGCTACACCTTC,CSVVSQYSNYGYTF
TRBD1,-,TRBJ2-7,TRBV7-2,TGTGCCAGCAGCTTGGGACAGTCATACGTAGAGCAGTACTTC,CASSLGQSYVEQYF
-,-,TRBJ2-7,TRBV10-3,TGTGCCATCAGTGAAAGAGGTTATAGCAACGAGCAGTACTTC,CAISERGYSNEQYF
TRBD2,-,TRBJ2-3,TRBV5-1,TGCGCCAGCAGCGGTCGAGCGGGGAGAGATACGCAGTATTTT,CASSGRAGRDTQYF
TRBD2,-,TRBJ2-1,TRBV11-2,TGTGCCAGCAGCTTAGATCGTTACCGCGGGGGGGCCGTCTATGAGCAGTTCTTC,CASSLDRYRGGAVYEQFF
-,-,TRBJ2-2,TRBV6-5,TGTGCCAGCAGTTACACTGGAGGGAGGTTGAGCGGGGAGCTGTTTTTT,CASSYTGGRLSGELFF
TRBD2,-,TRBJ2-1,TRBV2,TGTGCCGCCTTCGGACTAGCGGGAACGAATGAGCAGTTCTTC,CAAFGLAGTNEQFF
-,once,TRBJ1-2,TRBV10-1,TGCGCCAGCAGTGGACCGGACTGTTCCAATGGCTACACCTTC,CASSGPDCSNGYTF
TRBD2,-,TRBJ2-2,TRBV9,TGTGCCAGCAGCCCAAGGACTAGCGGGGGCCCACCCAGGGAGCTGTTTTTT,CASSPRTSGGPPRELFF
-,-,TRBJ1-2,TRBV28,TGTGCCAGCAGTTCCCAGCCCGGGATCTATGGCTACACCTTC,CASSSQPGIYGYTF
-,-,TRBJ2-3,TRBV20-1,TGCAGTGCTAGGGGACTCCCCACGCAGTATTTT,CSARGLPTQYF
-,-,TRBJ2-5,TRBV2,TGTGCCAGCAGCATGGGACTCGAGGAGACCCAGTACTTC,CASSMGLEETQYF
TRBD1,-,TRBJ2-5,TRBV28,TGTGCCAGCAGCGCTTATCTGACAGGGTCCGAGACCCAGTACTTC,CASSAYLTGSETQYF
-,-,TRBJ1-1,TRBV9,TGTGCCAGCAGCGTAGGTCACAACATGAACACTGAAGCTTTCTTT,CASSVGHNMNTEAFF
-,-,TRBJ2-7,TRBV6-5,TGTGCCAGCAGTGTGGGCTACTTGCAGTACTTC,CASSVGYLQYF
-,-,TRBJ1-5,TRBV19,TGTGCCAGTAACTATGCGAGGGATCAGCCCCAGCATTTT,CASNYARDQPQHF
TRBD2,-,TRBJ2-7,TRBV2,TGTGCCAGCAGTGTCGAGCGGGAGTACGAGCAGTACTTC,CASSVEREYEQYF
-,-,TRBJ1-1,TRBV27,TGTGCCAGCAGTCCCCGACAGGAGATAACTGAAGCTTTCTTT,CASSPRQEITEAFF
-,-,TRBJ2-7,TRBV7-2,TGTGCCAGCAGCCGGGGTCCCTACGAGCAGTACTTC,CASSRGPYEQYF
TRBD2,-,TRBJ2-3,TRBV30,TGTGCCTGGAAACCGGGACTATGGCGCACCAGGCCCCCATATACGCAGTATTTT,CAWKPGLWRTRPPYTQYF
TRBD2,-,TRBJ2-1,TRBV2,TGTGCCAGTCTAGCGGGAGGTTCCTACAATGAGCAGTTCTTC,CASLAGGSYNEQFF
-,-,TRBJ2-5,TRBV4-2,TGTGCCAGCAGCCAATCGACGGCGGGAGAGACCCAGTACTTC,CASSQSTAGETQYF